Presented here are 9 T cell receptor beta chains from one specimen sequenced in a study of OX40 agonist ivuxolimab in advanced cancers. Sequencing used immunoSEQ multiplex PCR; TCRdb keeps in-frame clones, though not all of them. The table records 55,000 to 75,000 clones, 90% to 95% of them present only once. Material: CD4+ or CD8+ T cells sorted from blood, obtained in a trial of the OX40 agonist ivuxolimab. These receptors were obtained from an adult with an advanced solid tumor such as melanoma, head and neck, liver or kidney cancer.

The chain is built from TRBV30 and TRBJ1-4, with D tentatively TRBD1 (5 bases). CDR1 is GTSNPN, CDR2 SVGIG, per germline (reference sequence). Trimming shortened V by 3 bases and J by 7 bases, and 18 bases separated the two germline ends. The CDR3 length is 15 residues. The CDR3 DNA sequence: TGTGCCTGGAGCCCCTCCAGGACACGGGGTGAAAAACTGTTTTTT. Its protein product is CAWSPSRTRGEKLFF.

CDR3 DNA: TGTGCCAGCAGACGCGTCAGCTCCTACAATGAGCAGTTCTTC. Encoded protein: CASRRVSSYNEQFF. This chain uses TRBV2 with TRBJ2-1; D call uncertain. Trimming removed 6 bases at V and 0 bases at J, with 9 bases between. The V gene's germline CDR1 is SNHLY and CDR2 FYNNEI. The CDR3 has 14 amino acids.

In this sample, this clone turned up once. This chain connects TRBV9 to TRBJ1-4; 9 bases line up with TRBD1. CDR1 is SGDLS, CDR2 YYNGEE, per germline. V trimming: 4 bases; J trimming: 5 bases; junction bases outside the gene matches: 6. There are 15 residues in the CDR3. The CDR3 nucleotides are TGTGCCAGCAGCTCTGGGACAGGGCTCAATGAAAAACTGTTTTTT. It translates to CASSSGTGLNEKLFF.

On this clone: This sample includes further DNA sequences coding for the same CDR3. The J gene is TRBJ2-1, the V gene TRBV5-6; no clear D gene. This CDR3 contains 12 residues. Trimming took off 1 base at V and 8 bases at J, with 7 bases between the two ends. Germline values: CDR1 SGHDT, CDR2 YYEEEE. CDR3 bases: TGTGCCAGCAGCTTGTTAACCCATGAGCAGTTCTTC. It codes for CASSLLTHEQFF.

V gene TRBV27 combines with J gene TRBJ1-2; possibly TRBD1 for D (6 bases). The CDR3 contains 15 residues. The germline V gene encodes CDR1 MNHEY and CDR2 SMNVEV (reference sequence). V was clipped by 5 bases and J by 0 bases, with 13 bases between them. The CDR3 protein is CASSPWDKTNYGYTF. In nucleotides, the CDR3 is TGTGCCAGCAGTCCCTGGGACAAAACTAACTATGGCTACACCTTC.

This clone came up once. V is TRBV5-8 and J is TRBJ1-1; no clear D gene. The V gene lost 0 bases and the J gene lost 7 bases, with 4 bases spanning the gap. The length of the CDR3 is 11 residues. Germline CDR1 SGHTS, CDR2 YDEGEE. This chain's CDR3 is CASSLGSEAFF. CDR3 in DNA: TGTGCCAGCAGCTTGGGCAGTGAAGCTTTCTTT. Full variable domain (outside the CDR3, taken from reference TRBV5-8 and TRBJ1-1): EAGVTQSPTHLIKTRGQQATLRCSPISGHTSVYWYQQALGLGLQFLLWYDEGEERNRGNFPPRFSGRQFPNYSSELNVNALELEDSALYLCASSLGSEAFFGQGTRLTVV.

The chain has TRBV9 and TRBJ1-2, with TRBD1 matching over 9 bases. This CDR3 has 16 amino acids. The germline gives CDR1 SGDLS, CDR2 YYNGEE. The V segment lost 4 bases and the J segment 1 base; nucleotides outside the gene matches: 8. The CDR3 nucleotides are TGTGCCAGCAGCTCTCGACAGGGGGGTTATAACTATGGCTACACCTTC. It encodes CASSSRQGGYNYGYTF.

The V and J genes are TRBV18 and TRBJ2-1, with 9 bases aligning to TRBD1. Losses at the gene ends were 5 bases for V and 6 bases for J; bases not matched to a gene: 11. This CDR3 is 16 amino acids long. Per germline, CDR1 KGHSH and CDR2 LQKENI. The CDR3: CASSENRDRVINEQFF. The CDR3, as DNA: TGTGCCAGCTCAGAGAACCGGGACAGGGTAATCAATGAGCAGTTCTTC. The complete variable domain, with remaining parts taken from reference TRBV18 and TRBJ2-1, reads NAGVMQNPRHLVRRRGQEARLRCSPMKGHSHVYWYRQLPEEGLKFMVYLQKENIIDESGMPKERFSAEFPKEGPSILRIQQVVRGDSAAYFCASSENRDRVINEQFFGPGTRLTVL.

The chain has TRBV11-3 and TRBJ2-7; D possibly corresponds to TRBD1 (6 bases). Germline CDR1 reads SGHNT; CDR2 reads YENEEA. This CDR3 spans 17 amino acids. V shed 1 base and J shed 3 bases, with 19 bases lying between them. CDR3 loop: CASSLAGLGAGNYEQYF. CDR3 in DNA: TGTGCCAGCAGCTTAGCGGGGCTGGGGGCCGGGAACTACGAGCAGTACTTC.